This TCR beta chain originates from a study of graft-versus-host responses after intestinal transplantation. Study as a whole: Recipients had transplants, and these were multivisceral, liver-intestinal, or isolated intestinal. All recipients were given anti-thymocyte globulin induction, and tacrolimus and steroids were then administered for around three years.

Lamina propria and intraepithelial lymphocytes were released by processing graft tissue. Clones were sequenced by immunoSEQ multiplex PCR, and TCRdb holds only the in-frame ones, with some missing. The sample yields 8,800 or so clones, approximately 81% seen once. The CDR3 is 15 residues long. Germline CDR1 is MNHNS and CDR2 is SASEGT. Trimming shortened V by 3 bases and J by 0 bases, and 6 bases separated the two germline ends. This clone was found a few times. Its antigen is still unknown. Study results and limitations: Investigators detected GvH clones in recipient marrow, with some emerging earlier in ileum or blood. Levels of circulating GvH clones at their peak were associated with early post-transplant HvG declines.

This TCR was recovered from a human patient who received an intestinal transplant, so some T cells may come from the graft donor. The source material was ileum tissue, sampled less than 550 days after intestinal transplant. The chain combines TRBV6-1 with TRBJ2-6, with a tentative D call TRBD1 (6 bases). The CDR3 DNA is TGTGCCAGCAGTGAGGACAGCTCTGGGGCCAACGTCCTGACTTTC. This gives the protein CASSEDSSGANVLTF.